This TCR beta chain emerged from a study of CD8 T cells in ankylosing spondylitis. In making TCR beta libraries, quantitative 5'-RACE with molecular barcodes was used. TCRdb re-called the 5' RACE reads through MiXCR, storing one row per CDR3 protein. Counted here are 800,000 to 900,000 distinct CDR3 sequences, about 12% occurring once; the ten biggest clones make up approximately 0.5%. Whole-study results and caveats: A TCR beta motif made of eight highly homologous variants seemed typical of ankylosing spondylitis blood. Disease-linked clones reportedly showed significant enrichment in matched ankylosing spondylitis synovial fluid. Disease-linked clones bore a CD8+ phenotype and were relatively rare in peripheral blood.

This clonotype was counted a few times. Its antigen is as yet unknown. Trimming removed 4 bases from V and 4 bases from J, with 14 bases in between. The germline V gene has CDR1 SGHTA and CDR2 FQGNSA. CDR3 size: 14 residues. The V gene is TRBV7-2, the J gene TRBJ2-7; D is unclear. The TCR originated in a male donor with ankylosing spondylitis. Sequencing input: blood, either unsorted or a sorted T cell fraction (not recorded which). CDR3: CASSSRSIFYEQYF. The CDR3, as DNA: TGTGCCAGCAGCTCCCGGTCGATCTTTTACGAGCAGTACTTC.